This T cell receptor (beta chain) is drawn from a study of Graves' ophthalmopathy and Graves' hyperthyroidism. V was cut by 1 base and J by 0 bases, with 15 bases left in between. From germline, CDR1 is SGHVS and CDR2 FQNEAQ. CDR3 length: 18 residues. Amplified material comprised TCR beta CDR3 regions derived from RNA transcripts. Amplification began with first-round RT-PCR using HTBI primers, then second-round multiplex PCR was performed. TCRdb re-derived calls from the multiplex PCR reads in MiXCR, one entry per CDR3 protein. The sample has hundreds of thousands of distinct CDR3 sequences, roughly 15% seen once. This clonotype has at least ten counts.

The source material was peripheral blood. This clonotype was sampled from a young woman with stable Graves' hyperthyroidism. This chain uses TRBV7-8 with TRBJ2-2, with D tentatively TRBD1 (6 bases). CDR3 protein: CASSLENLQGSNTGELFF. CDR3 DNA: TGTGCCAGCAGCTTAGAGAACTTACAGGGATCGAACACCGGGGAGCTGTTTTTT. Using reference TRBV7-8 and TRBJ2-2 for the parts outside the CDR3, the full variable domain is GAGVSQSPRYKVAKRGQDVALRCDPISGHVSLFWYQQALGQGPEFLTYFQNEAQLDKSGLPSDRFFAERPEGSVSTLKIQRTQQEDSAVYLCASSLENLQGSNTGELFFGEGSRLTVL.